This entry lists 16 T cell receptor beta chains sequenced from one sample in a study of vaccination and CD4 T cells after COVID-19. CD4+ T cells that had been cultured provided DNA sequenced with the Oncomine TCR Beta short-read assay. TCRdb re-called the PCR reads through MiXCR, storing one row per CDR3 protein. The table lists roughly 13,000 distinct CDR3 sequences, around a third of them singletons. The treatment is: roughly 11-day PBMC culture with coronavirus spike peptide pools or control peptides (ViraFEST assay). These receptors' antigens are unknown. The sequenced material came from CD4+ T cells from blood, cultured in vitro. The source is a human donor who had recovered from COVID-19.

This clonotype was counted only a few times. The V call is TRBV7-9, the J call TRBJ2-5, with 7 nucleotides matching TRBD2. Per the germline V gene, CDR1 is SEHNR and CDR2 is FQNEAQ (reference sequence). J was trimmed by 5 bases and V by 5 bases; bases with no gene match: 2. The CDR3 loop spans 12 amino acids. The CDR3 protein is CASSPAGETQYF. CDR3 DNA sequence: TGTGCCAGCAGCCCAGCGGGGGAGACCCAGTACTTC.

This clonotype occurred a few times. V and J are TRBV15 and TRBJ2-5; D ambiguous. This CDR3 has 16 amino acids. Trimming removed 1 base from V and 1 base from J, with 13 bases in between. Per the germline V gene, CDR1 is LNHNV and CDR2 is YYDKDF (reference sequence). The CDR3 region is CATSRGRAGPQETQYF. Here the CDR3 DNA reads TGTGCCACCAGCAGAGGTCGCGCCGGCCCCCAAGAGACCCAGTACTTC.

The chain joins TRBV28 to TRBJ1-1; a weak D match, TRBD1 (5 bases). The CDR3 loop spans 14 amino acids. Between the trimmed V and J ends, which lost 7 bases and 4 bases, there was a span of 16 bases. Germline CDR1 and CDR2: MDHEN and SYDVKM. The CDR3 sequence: CASTNSGTSTEAFF. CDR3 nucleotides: TGTGCCAGCACCAACTCCGGGACTTCCACTGAAGCTTTCTTT. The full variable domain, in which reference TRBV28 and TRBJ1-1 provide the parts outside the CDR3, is DVKVTQSSRYLVKRTGEKVFLECVQDMDHENMFWYRQDPGLGLRLIYFSYDVKMKEKGDIPEGYSVSREKKERFSLILESASTNQTSMYLCASTNSGTSTEAFFGQGTRLTVV.

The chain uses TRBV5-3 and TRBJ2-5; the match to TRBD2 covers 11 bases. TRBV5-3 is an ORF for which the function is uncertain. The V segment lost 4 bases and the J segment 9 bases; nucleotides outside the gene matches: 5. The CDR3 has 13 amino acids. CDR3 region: CARSRGLAEPQYF. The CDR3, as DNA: TGTGCCAGAAGCCGGGGACTAGCGGAGCCCCAGTACTTC.

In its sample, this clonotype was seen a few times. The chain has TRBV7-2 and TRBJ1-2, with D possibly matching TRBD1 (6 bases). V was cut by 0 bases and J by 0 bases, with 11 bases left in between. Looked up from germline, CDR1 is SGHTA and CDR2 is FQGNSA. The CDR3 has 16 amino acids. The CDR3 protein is CASSLAGGASNYGYTF. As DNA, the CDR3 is TGTGCCAGCAGCTTAGCCGGGGGGGCTTCTAACTATGGCTACACCTTC. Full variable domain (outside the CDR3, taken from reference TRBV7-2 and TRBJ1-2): GAGVSQSPSNKVTEKGKDVELRCDPISGHTALYWYRQSLGQGLEFLIYFQGNSAPDKSGLPSDRFSAERTGGSVSTLTIQRTQQEDSAVYLCASSLAGGASNYGYTFGSGTRLTVV.

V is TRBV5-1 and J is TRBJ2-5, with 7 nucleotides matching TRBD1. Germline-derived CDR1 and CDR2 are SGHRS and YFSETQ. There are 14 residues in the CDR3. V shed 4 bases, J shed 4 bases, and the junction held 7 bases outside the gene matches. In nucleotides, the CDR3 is TGCGCCAGCAGCCCTACGACAGGGAGAGAGACCCAGTACTTC. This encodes CASSPTTGRETQYF.

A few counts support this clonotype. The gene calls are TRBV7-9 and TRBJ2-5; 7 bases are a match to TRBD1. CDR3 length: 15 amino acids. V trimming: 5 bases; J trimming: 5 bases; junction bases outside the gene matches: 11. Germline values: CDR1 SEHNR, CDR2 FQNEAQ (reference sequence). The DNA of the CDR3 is TGTGCCAGCAGCCCCCTGTCGGTCAGGGGGGAGACCCAGTACTTC. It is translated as CASSPLSVRGETQYF.

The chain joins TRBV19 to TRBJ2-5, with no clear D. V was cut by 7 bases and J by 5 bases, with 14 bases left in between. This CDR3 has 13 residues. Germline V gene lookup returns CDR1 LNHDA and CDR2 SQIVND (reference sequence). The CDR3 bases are TGTGCCAGTAAGGGCTCGGCACACGAGACCCAGTACTTC. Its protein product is CASKGSAHETQYF.

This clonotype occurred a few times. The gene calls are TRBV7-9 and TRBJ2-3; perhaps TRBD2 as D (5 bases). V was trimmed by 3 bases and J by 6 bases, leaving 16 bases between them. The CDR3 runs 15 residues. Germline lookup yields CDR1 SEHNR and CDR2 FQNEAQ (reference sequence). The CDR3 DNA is TGTGCCAGCAGCTTGGAAGGAATCTTAGCGGATACGCAGTATTTT. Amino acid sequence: CASSLEGILADTQYF. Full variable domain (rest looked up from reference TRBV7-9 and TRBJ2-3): DTGVSQNPRHKITKRGQNVTFRCDPISEHNRLYWYRQTLGQGPEFLTYFQNEAQLEKSRLLSDRFSAERPKGSFSTLEIQRTEQGDSAMYLCASSLEGILADTQYFGPGTRLTVL.

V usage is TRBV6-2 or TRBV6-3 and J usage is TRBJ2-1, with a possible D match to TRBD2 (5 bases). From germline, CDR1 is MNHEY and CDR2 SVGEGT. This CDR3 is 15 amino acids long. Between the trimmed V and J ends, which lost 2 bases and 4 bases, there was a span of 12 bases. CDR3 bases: TGTGCCAGCAGTTACGGTAGCGTAAGGTACAATGAGCAGTTCTTC. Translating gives CASSYGSVRYNEQFF.

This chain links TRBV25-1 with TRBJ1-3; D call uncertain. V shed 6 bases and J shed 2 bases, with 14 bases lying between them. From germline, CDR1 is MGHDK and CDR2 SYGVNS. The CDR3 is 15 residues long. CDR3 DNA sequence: TGTGCCAGCAGCCCTACCCTCCACCCTGGAAACACCATATATTTT. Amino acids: CASSPTLHPGNTIYF.

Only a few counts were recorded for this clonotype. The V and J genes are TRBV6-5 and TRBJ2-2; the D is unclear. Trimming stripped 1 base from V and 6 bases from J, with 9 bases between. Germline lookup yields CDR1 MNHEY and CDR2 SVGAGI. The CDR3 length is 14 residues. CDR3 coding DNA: TGTGCCAGCAGTTACTTTCGGGCATCCGGGGAGCTGTTTTTT. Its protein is CASSYFRASGELFF.

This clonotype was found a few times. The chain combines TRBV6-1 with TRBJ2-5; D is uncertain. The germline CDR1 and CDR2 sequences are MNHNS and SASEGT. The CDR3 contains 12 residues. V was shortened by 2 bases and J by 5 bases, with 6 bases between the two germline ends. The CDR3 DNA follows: TGTGCCAGCAGTGAATTAAGGGAGACCCAGTACTTC. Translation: CASSELRETQYF.

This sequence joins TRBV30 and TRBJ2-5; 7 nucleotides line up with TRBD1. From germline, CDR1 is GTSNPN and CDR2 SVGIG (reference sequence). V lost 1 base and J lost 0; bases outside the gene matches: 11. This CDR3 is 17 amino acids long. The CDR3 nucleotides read TGTGCCTGGAGTGCGCCCCGGGACAGAGTTTACCAAGAGACCCAGTACTTC. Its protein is CAWSAPRDRVYQETQYF.

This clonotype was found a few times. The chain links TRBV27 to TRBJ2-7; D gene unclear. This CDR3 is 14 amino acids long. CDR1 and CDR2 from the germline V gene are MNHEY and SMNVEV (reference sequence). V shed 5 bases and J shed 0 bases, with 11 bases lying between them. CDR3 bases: TGTGCCAGCAGTACAAGCAGGAACTCCTACGAGCAGTACTTC. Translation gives CASSTSRNSYEQYF.

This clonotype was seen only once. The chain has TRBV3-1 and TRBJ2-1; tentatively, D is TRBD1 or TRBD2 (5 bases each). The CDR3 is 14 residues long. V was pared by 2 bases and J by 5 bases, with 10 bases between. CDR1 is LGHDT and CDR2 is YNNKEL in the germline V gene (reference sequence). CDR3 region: CASSQSPGHNEQFF. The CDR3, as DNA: TGTGCCAGCAGCCAATCCCCGGGGCACAATGAGCAGTTCTTC.